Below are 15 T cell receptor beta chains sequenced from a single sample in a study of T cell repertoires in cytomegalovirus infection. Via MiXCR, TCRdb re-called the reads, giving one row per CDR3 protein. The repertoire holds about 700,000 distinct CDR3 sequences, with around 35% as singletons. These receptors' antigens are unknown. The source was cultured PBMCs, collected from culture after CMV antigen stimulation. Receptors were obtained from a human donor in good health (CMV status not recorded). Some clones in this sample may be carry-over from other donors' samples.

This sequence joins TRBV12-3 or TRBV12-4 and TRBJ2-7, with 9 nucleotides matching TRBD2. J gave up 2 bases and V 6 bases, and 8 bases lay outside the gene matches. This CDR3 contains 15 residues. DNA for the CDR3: TGTGCCAGCAGCACGATAGCGGGGGATGCCTACGAGCAGTACTTC. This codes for CASSTIAGDAYEQYF.

The CDR3 DNA reads as TGTGCCAGCAGTACAAGATATGGCTACACCTTC. Protein sequence: CASSTRYGYTF. This chain joins TRBV6-5 and TRBJ1-2; no definite D call. Per the germline V gene, CDR1 is MNHEY and CDR2 is SVGAGI. The CDR3 runs to 11 residues. V lost 5 bases, J lost 5 bases, and 6 bases lay in between.

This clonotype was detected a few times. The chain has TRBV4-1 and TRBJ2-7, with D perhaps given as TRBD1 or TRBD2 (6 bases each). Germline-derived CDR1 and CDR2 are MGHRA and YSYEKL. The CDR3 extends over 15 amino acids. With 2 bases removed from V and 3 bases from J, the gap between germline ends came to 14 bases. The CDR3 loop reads CASSQNRGTLYEQYF. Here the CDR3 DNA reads TGCGCCAGCAGCCAAAATCGGGGGACACTCTACGAGCAGTACTTC.

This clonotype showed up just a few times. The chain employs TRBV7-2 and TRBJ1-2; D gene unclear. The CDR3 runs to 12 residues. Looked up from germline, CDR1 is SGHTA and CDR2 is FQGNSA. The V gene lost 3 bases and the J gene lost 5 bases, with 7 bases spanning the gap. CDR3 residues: CASSFDKYGYTF. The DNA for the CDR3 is TGTGCCAGCAGCTTCGACAAGTATGGCTACACCTTC.

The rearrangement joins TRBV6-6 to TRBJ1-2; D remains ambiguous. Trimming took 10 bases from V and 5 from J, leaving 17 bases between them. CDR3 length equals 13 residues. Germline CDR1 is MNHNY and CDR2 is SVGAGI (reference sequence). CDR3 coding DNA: TGTGCCACCTCCCGCAATGAGGATTATGGCTACACCTTC. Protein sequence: CATSRNEDYGYTF.

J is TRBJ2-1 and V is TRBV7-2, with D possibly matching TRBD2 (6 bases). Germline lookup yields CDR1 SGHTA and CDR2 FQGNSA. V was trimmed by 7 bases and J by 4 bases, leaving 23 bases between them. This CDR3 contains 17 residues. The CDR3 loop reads CASTNLPLRGNYNEQFF. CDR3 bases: TGTGCCAGCACCAATCTGCCCCTGCGGGGCAATTACAATGAGCAGTTCTTC.

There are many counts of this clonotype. CDR3 in amino acids: CASSPRSGSSDTQYF. Here the CDR3 DNA reads TGTGCCAGCAGCCCCCGCTCAGGCAGCTCAGATACGCAGTATTTT. This rearrangement joins TRBV7-2 to TRBJ2-3; no clear D gene. This CDR3 region has 15 residues. The V gene lost 5 bases and the J gene lost 4 bases, with 16 bases spanning the gap. Germline-derived CDR1 and CDR2 are SGHTA and FQGNSA. The full variable domain, rest sourced from reference TRBV7-2 and TRBJ2-3, is GAGVSQSPSNKVTEKGKDVELRCDPISGHTALYWYRQSLGQGLEFLIYFQGNSAPDKSGLPSDRFSAERTGGSVSTLTIQRTQQEDSAVYLCASSPRSGSSDTQYFGPGTRLTVL.

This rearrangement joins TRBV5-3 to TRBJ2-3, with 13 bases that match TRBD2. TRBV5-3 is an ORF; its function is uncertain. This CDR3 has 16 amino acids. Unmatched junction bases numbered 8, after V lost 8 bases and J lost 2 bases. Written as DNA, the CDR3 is TGTGCCAGCAGCCGACTAGCGGGGGGCACCACAGATACGCAGTATTTT. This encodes CASSRLAGGTTDTQYF.

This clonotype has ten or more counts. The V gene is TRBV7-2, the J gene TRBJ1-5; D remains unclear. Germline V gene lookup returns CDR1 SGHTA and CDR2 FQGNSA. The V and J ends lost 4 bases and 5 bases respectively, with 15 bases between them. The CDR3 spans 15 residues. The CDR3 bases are TGTGCCAGCAGCTCAAGACCGGGGAGGGATCAGCCCCAGCATTTT. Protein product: CASSSRPGRDQPQHF.

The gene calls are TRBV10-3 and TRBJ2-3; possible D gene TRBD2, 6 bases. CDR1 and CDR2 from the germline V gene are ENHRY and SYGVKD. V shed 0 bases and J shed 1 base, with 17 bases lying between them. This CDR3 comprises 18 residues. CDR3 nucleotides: TGTGCCATCAGTGAGTCTGGCACTGCGGGGCCCTGCACAGATACGCAGTATTTT. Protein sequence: CAISESGTAGPCTDTQYF.

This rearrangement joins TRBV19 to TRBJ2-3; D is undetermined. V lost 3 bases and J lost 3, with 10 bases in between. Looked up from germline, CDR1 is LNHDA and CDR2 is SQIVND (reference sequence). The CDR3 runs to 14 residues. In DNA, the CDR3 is TGTGCCAGTAGTATCAAGGGTCTGACAGATACGCAGTATTTT. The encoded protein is CASSIKGLTDTQYF. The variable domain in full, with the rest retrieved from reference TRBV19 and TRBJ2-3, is DGGITQSPKYLFRKEGQNVTLSCEQNLNHDAMYWYRQDPGQGLRLIYYSQIVNDFQKGDIAEGYSVSREKKESFPLTVTSAQKNPTAFYLCASSIKGLTDTQYFGPGTRLTVL.

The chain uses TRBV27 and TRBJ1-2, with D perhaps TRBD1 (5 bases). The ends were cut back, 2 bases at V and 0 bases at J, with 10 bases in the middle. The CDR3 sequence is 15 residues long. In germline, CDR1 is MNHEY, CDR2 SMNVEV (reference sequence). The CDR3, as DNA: TGTGCCAGCAGTTTACAGGGAGGGGCTAACTATGGCTACACCTTC. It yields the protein CASSLQGGANYGYTF.

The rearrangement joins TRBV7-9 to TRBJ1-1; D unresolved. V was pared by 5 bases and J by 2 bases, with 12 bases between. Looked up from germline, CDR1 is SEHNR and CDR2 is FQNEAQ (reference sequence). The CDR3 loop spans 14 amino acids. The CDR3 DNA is TGTGCCAGCAGCCCCCCCGGAAGTAACACTGAAGCTTTCTTT. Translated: CASSPPGSNTEAFF.

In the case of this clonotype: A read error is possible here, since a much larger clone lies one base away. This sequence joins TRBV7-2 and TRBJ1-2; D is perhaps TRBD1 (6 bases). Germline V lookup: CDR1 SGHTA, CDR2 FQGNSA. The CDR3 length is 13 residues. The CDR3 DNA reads TGTGCCAGCAGCAAACAGGGAAACTATGGCTACGCCTTC. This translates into CASSKQGNYGYAF.

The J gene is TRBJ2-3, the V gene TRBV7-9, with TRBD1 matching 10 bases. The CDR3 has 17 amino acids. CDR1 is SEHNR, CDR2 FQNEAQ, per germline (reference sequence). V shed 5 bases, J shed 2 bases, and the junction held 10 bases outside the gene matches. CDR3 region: CASSVLRTGGYTDTQYF. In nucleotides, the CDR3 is TGTGCCAGCAGCGTATTAAGGACAGGGGGGTACACAGATACGCAGTATTTT. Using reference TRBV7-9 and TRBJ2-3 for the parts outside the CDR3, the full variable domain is DTGVSQNPRHKITKRGQNVTFRCDPISEHNRLYWYRQTLGQGPEFLTYFQNEAQLEKSRLLSDRFSAERPKGSFSTLEIQRTEQGDSAMYLCASSVLRTGGYTDTQYFGPGTRLTVL.